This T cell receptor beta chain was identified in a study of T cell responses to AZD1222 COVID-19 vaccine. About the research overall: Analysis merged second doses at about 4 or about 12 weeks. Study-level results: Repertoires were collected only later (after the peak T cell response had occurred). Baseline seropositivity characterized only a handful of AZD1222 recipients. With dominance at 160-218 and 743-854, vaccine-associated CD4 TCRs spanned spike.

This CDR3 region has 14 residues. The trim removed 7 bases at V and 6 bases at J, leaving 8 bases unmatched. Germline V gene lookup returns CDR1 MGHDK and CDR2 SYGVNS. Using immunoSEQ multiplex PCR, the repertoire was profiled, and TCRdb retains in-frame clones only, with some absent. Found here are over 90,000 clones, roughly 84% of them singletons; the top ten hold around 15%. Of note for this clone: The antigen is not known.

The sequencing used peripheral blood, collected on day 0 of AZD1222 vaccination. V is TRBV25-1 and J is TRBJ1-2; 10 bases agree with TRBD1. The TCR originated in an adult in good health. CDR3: CASTTGTGVHGYTF. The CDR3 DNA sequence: TGTGCCAGCACGACAGGGACAGGGGTACATGGCTACACCTTC.